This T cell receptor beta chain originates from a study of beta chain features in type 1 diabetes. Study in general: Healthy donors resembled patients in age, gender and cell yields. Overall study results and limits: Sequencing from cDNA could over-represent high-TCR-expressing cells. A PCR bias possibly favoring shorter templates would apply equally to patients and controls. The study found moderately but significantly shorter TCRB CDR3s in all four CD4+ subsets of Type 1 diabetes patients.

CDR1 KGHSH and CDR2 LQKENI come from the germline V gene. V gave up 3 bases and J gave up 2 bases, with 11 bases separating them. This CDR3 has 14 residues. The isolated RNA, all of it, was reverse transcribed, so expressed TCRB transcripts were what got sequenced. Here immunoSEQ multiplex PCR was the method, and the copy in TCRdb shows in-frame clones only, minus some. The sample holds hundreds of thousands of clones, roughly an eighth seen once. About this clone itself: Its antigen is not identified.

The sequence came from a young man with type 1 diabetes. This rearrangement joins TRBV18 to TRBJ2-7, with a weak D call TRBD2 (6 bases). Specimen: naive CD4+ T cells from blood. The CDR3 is CASSPPGVTYEQYF. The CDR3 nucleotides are TGTGCCAGCTCACCTCCGGGAGTAACCTACGAGCAGTACTTC.